Shown below are 4 T cell receptor beta chains from a single sample sequenced in a study of T cells in Graves' hyperthyroidism and ophthalmopathy. The source material, RNA transcripts, was used to amplify TCR beta CDR3 regions. HTBI primers were used for first-round RT-PCR of the TCR CDR3. TCRdb re-derived calls from the multiplex PCR reads in MiXCR, one entry per CDR3 protein. The table has about 660,000 distinct CDR3 sequences, roughly 45% seen once. The sequencing input was peripheral blood or thyroid tissue (not recorded which). The receptors come from an adult man with Graves' disease, either hyperthyroidism or ophthalmopathy (not recorded which).

This clonotype appeared once. The missing conserved phenylalanine or tryptophan at the end of this CDR3 makes a read error likely. Because the CDR3's place on the DNA is in doubt, the DNA is left out and the CDR3 is given as listed by TCRdb. This chain links TRBV2 with TRBJ1-1; the table's D call TRBD1 went unverified against the DNA. Both ends counted, the CDR3 spans 10 residues. Germline assignment: CDR1 SNHLY and CDR2 FYNNEI. CDR3 protein: CASSQQGTNS.

In regard to this clonotype: One junction end disagrees with the germline gene, perhaps due to a read error. This chain uses TRBV10-3 with TRBJ2-7, with D tentatively TRBD1 (5 bases). The CDR3 extends over 15 amino acids. Germline CDR1 and CDR2: ENHRY and SYGVKD. The CDR3 protein is CASSDQGPGAYEQYF. The CDR3 DNA is TGTGCCAGCAGTGACCAGGGCCCAGGAGCCTACGAGCAGTACTTC.

This chain joins TRBV6-5 and TRBJ1-4; TRBD1 matches at 7 bases. V lost 5 bases to trimming and J lost 8 bases; unmatched junction nucleotides: 17. This CDR3 is 17 amino acids long. Germline V CDR1 and CDR2: MNHEY, SVGAGI. CDR3 sequence (DNA): TGTGCCAGCAGTGAGGTACGACAGGGAAGGAGTACGGAAAAACTGTTTTTT. It codes for CASSEVRQGRSTEKLFF.

CDR3 coding DNA: TGTGCCAGCAGCCCGGGAGGGACACCCACCTACGAGCAGTACTTC. Protein: CASSPGGTPTYEQYF. The chain combines TRBV7-9 with TRBJ2-7; 8 nucleotides match TRBD2. The CDR3 has 15 residues. CDR1 SEHNR and CDR2 FQNEAQ come from the germline V gene (reference sequence). V was pared by 5 bases and J by 2 bases, with 8 bases of the junction left unmatched.